This T cell receptor beta chain was sequenced for a study of T cell responses to AZD1222 COVID-19 vaccine. Study outcomes and limitations: Scientists sampled the repertoires only once the peak T cell response had passed.

This clone has a handful of counts. What it binds is not known. Some clones are missing from TCRdb's copy, which holds only in-frame ones; the method was immunoSEQ multiplex PCR. The sample yields about 160,000 clones, about nine tenths seen once. V shed 7 bases and J shed 1 base, with 19 bases lying between them. The CDR3 length is 16 residues. Germline CDR1 and CDR2: SNHLY and FYNNEI. Sequenced material: peripheral blood, taken on day 0 of AZD1222 vaccination. The chain combines TRBV2 with TRBJ1-1; D remains ambiguous. The sequence came from an adult in good health. Here the CDR3 DNA reads TGTGCCAGCACCATCCGTCCGGGCGGTGAGAACACTGAAGCTTTCTTT. The encoded protein is CASTIRPGGENTEAFF.